This T cell receptor beta chain was retrieved from a study of blood T cell repertoires in COVID-19. CDR1 and CDR2 (germline): MNHEY, SMNVEV (reference sequence). Trimming left V 4 bases short and J 1 base short, with 14 bases between. There are 16 residues in the CDR3. As processed by the authors: Amplification of reference gene primers was used by the study to estimate nucleated cell counts. Sequenced by immunoSEQ multiplex PCR; TCRdb stores in-frame clones only, minus some. V and J calls and clone size are given by that table; D and trimming were obtained from the DNA. This table has roughly 52,000 clones, approximately 89% appearing once.

The sequencing input was peripheral blood. The gene calls are TRBV27 and TRBJ1-5; maybe TRBD1 (6 bases). This TCR derives from a woman of 80 years or more with acute or convalescent COVID-19. The CDR3: CASSSRTVTSNQPQHF. Here the CDR3 DNA reads TGTGCCAGCAGTTCCAGGACAGTCACGAGCAATCAGCCCCAGCATTTT.